Listed here are 17 T cell receptor beta chains from one sample, sequenced in a study of a mutant IDH1 vaccine in newly diagnosed glioma (dated by TCRdb to about 2021). The time point label of this sample denotes: week 5, during vaccination. A 20-mer mutant IDH1 peptide at 300 micrograms in Montanide made up each vaccine dose, which was injected subcutaneously together with topical imiquimod. The protocol used for the library was the immunoSEQ multiplex PCR assay. Held by TCRdb, this immuneACCESS table contains in-frame sequences only and omits some clones. Under half of the omission traces to an unresolved V gene where checked; the cause of the rest is unknown. The sample table lists around 78,000 clones, 90% to 95% of them with a count of one. The ten biggest clones cover under 0.6% of the sample. For these receptors, no antigen is known. Material: PBMCs, obtained from a glioma patient whose treatment included an IDH1 peptide vaccine. These receptor sequences come from a woman in her fifties or sixties with glioma.

This chain joins TRBV29-1 and TRBJ2-1, with TRBD2 identical over 12 bases. The CDR3 consists of 15 residues. Trimming cost V 5 bases and J 8 bases; bases outside gene matches: 10. CDR1 and CDR2 from the germline V gene are SQVTM and ANQGSEA. This CDR3 reads CSVYTGLAGSDEQFF. CDR3 nucleotide sequence: TGCAGCGTTTATACGGGACTAGCGGGCTCCGATGAGCAGTTCTTC.

This chain connects TRBV28 to TRBJ1-1, with D hard to call. Germline V CDR1 and CDR2: MDHEN, SYDVKM. This CDR3 is 12 amino acids long. Trimming stripped 4 bases from V and 0 bases from J, with 3 bases between. CDR3 loop: CASSSMNTEAFF. In nucleotides, the CDR3 is TGTGCCAGCAGTTCTATGAACACTGAAGCTTTCTTT.

The rearrangement links TRBV5-1 to TRBJ2-2; D call uncertain. Trimming left V 1 base short and J 8 bases short, with 3 bases between. Germline CDR1 SGHRS, CDR2 YFSETQ. The CDR3 loop spans 11 amino acids. The CDR3 nucleotides read TGCGCCAGCAGCTTGTGGGGGGAGCTGTTTTTT. Protein product: CASSLWGELFF.

This chain joins TRBV4-1 and TRBJ1-4; possible D gene TRBD1, 6 bases. The CDR3 loop spans 16 amino acids. V dropped 0 bases and J dropped 0 bases, with 8 bases sitting between them. Germline CDR1 MGHRA, CDR2 YSYEKL. The CDR3 DNA reads TGCGCCAGCAGCCAAGACAGGGGTGCAACTAATGAAAAACTGTTTTTT. This encodes CASSQDRGATNEKLFF.

The rearrangement uses TRBV6-6 and TRBJ1-2; D is ambiguous. V was cut by 3 bases and J by 6 bases, with 2 bases left in between. CDR1 MNHNY and CDR2 SVGAGI come from the germline V gene (reference sequence). There are 10 residues in the CDR3. This CDR3 reads CASSYDGYTF. CDR3 sequence (DNA): TGTGCCAGCAGTTATGATGGCTACACCTTC.

The rearrangement links TRBV27 to TRBJ2-1; 8 nucleotides align to TRBD2. Germline CDR1 and CDR2: MNHEY and SMNVEV (reference sequence). The V gene end was trimmed by 5 bases and the J gene end by 6 bases; junction bases not matched to a gene: 6. CDR3 length: 14 residues. As DNA, the CDR3 is TGTGCCAGCAGTGTCTCCAGCGGGAGCAATGAGCAGTTCTTC. The encoded protein is CASSVSSGSNEQFF.

This sequence joins TRBV6-6 and TRBJ2-5; D is possibly TRBD1 (6 bases). CDR3 length equals 14 residues. V gave up 6 bases and J gave up 5 bases, with 16 bases separating them. Germline V gene sequence: CDR1 MNHNY, CDR2 SVGAGI (reference sequence). This CDR3 is CASSPHTTGETQYF. As DNA, the CDR3 is TGTGCCAGCAGCCCTCATACTACAGGGGAGACCCAGTACTTC.

The CDR3 sequence is CASSPDNGYNEQFF. The CDR3 DNA reads TGTGCCAGCAGCCCTGACAACGGGTACAATGAGCAGTTCTTC. The chain employs TRBV11-1 and TRBJ2-1, with D uncertain. Germline V gene lookup returns CDR1 SGHAT and CDR2 FQDESV (reference sequence). This CDR3 has 14 amino acids. Trimming shortened V by 5 bases and J by 4 bases, and 12 bases separated the two germline ends.

The V and J genes are TRBV29-1 and TRBJ1-1; D is undetermined. The CDR3 spans 12 residues. The germline CDR1 and CDR2 sequences are SQVTM and ANQGSEA. Trimming stripped 2 bases from V and 3 bases from J, with 7 bases between. CDR3 residues: CSVESSYTEAFF. For the CDR3, the DNA is TGCAGCGTTGAAAGTTCCTACACTGAAGCTTTCTTT.

The J gene is TRBJ2-5, the V gene TRBV2, with 7 positions matching TRBD1. The germline V gene has CDR1 SNHLY and CDR2 FYNNEI. J was trimmed by 5 bases and V by 0 bases; bases with no gene match: 6. The CDR3 is 15 residues long. The CDR3 spells CASSEALGGGETQYF. CDR3 in DNA: TGTGCCAGCAGTGAAGCGCTAGGGGGCGGCGAGACCCAGTACTTC. The full variable domain, completed using reference TRBV2 and TRBJ2-5, is EPEVTQTPSHQVTQMGQEVILRCVPISNHLYFYWYRQILGQKVEFLVSFYNNEISEKSEIFDDQFSVERPDGSNFTLKIRSTKLEDSAMYFCASSEALGGGETQYFGPGTRLLVL.

CDR3 nucleotides: TGCGCCAGCAGCCAGGGGACCCAGGGGCGGGAGCAGTACTTC. Its translation: CASSQGTQGREQYF. The V call is TRBV4-1, the J call TRBJ2-7, with D possibly TRBD1 on 6 matching bases. Germline loops: CDR1 MGHRA, CDR2 YSYEKL. V lost 3 bases, J lost 7 bases, and 16 bases lay in between. The CDR3 loop spans 14 amino acids.

This clone appeared once. The chain is built from TRBV9 and TRBJ1-6, with 12 bases that match TRBD1. Germline V gives CDR1 SGDLS, CDR2 YYNGEE. This CDR3 spans 16 amino acids. Trimming removed 4 bases from V and 7 bases from J; junction bases left unmatched: 6. The CDR3 loop reads CASSTGTGGSNSPLHF. CDR3 sequence (DNA): TGTGCCAGCAGCACCGGGACAGGGGGCTCGAATTCACCCCTCCACTTT.

The chain joins TRBV5-6 to TRBJ2-7, with TRBD2 as a possible D gene (6 bases). Trimming took 4 bases from V and 4 from J, leaving 9 bases between them. The V gene's germline CDR1 is SGHDT and CDR2 YYEEEE. This CDR3 has 12 amino acids. DNA for the CDR3: TGTGCCAGCAGCCCCAGCGGGTACGAGCAGTACTTC. This sequence encodes CASSPSGYEQYF.

This chain uses TRBV7-9 with TRBJ2-1; 10 bases agree with TRBD2. Trimming removed 1 base from V and 7 bases from J; junction bases left unmatched: 7. Germline loops: CDR1 SEHNR, CDR2 FQNEAQ (reference sequence). This CDR3 is built from 16 residues. CDR3 bases: TGTGCCAGCAGCTTAGTCTCTAGCGGGAGAAAGAATGAGCAGTTCTTC. It specifies CASSLVSSGRKNEQFF.

This rearrangement joins TRBV6-5 to TRBJ2-1, with TRBD2 matching 9 bases. V lost 2 bases and J lost 10; bases outside the gene matches: 6. The CDR3 consists of 14 residues. CDR1 and CDR2 from the germline V gene are MNHEY and SVGAGI. For the CDR3, the DNA is TGTGCCAGCAGTTACGCTCCCCTAGCGGGAGAGCAGTTCTTC. Amino acids: CASSYAPLAGEQFF.

This chain uses TRBV30 with TRBJ2-1, with D uncertain. Per germline, CDR1 GTSNPN and CDR2 SVGIG (reference sequence). Trimming removed 1 base at V and 4 bases at J, with 20 bases between. The length of the CDR3 is 17 residues. CDR3 bases: TGTGCCTGGAGTGGGCCCGGTATTGCGGTCTCTTACAATGAGCAGTTCTTC. Its translation: CAWSGPGIAVSYNEQFF.

The chain recombines TRBV21-1 with TRBJ2-7; the DNA was not used to check the table's D call, TRBD1. TRBV21-1 is a listed pseudogene. The CDR3 contains 14 residues. CDR3 protein: CASSKAAGLYEQYF. DNA of the CDR3: TGTGCCAGCAGCAAAGCGGCAGGGCTCTACGAGCAGTACTTC.